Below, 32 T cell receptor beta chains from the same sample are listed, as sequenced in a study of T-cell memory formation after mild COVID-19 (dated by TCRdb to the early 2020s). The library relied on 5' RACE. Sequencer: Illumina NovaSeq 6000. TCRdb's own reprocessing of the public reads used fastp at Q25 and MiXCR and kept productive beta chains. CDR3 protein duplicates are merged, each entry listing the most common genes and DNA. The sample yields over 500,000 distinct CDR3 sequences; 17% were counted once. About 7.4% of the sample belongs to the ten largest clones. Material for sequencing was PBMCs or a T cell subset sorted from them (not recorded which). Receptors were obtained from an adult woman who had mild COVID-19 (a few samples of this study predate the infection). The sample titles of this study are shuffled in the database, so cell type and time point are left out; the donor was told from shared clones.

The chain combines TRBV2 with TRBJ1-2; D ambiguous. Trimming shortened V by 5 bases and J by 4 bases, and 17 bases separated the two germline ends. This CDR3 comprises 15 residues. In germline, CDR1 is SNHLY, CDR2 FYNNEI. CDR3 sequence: CASSTKRPPGYGYTF. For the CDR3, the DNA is TGTGCCAGCAGTACTAAACGACCGCCTGGCTATGGCTACACCTTC.

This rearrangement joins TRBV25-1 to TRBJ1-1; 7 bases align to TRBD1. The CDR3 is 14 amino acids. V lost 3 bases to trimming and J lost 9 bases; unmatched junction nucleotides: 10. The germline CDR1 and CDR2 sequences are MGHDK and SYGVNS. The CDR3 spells CASSDRRLTGKAFF. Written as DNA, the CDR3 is TGTGCCAGCAGTGACCGGCGATTGACAGGGAAAGCTTTCTTT.

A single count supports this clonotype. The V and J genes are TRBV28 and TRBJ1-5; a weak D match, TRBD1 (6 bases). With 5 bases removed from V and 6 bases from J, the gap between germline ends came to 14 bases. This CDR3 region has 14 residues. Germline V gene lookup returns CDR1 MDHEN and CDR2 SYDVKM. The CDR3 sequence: CASSPRGRSQPQHF. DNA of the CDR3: TGTGCCAGCAGTCCCAGGGGTAGGAGTCAGCCCCAGCATTTT.

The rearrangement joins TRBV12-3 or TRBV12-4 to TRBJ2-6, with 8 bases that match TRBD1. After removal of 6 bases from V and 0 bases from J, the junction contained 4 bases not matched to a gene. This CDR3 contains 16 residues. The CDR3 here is CASRRTGSSGANVLTF. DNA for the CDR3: TGTGCCAGCAGGCGGACAGGGAGCTCTGGGGCCAACGTCCTGACTTTC.

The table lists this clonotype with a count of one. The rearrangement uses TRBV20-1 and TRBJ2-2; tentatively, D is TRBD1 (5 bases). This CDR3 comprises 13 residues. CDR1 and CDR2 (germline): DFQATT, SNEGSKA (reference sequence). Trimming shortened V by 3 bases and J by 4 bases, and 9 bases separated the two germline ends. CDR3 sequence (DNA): TGCAGTGCTAGTCGACAGACCACCGGGGAGCTGTTTTTT. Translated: CSASRQTTGELFF.

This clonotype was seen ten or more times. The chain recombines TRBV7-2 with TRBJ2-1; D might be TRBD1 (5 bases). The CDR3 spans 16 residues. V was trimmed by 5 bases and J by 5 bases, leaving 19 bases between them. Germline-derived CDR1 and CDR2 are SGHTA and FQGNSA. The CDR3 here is CASSAVLLGRDNEQFF. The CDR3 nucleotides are TGTGCCAGCAGCGCCGTGTTACTGGGCAGGGACAATGAGCAGTTCTTC.

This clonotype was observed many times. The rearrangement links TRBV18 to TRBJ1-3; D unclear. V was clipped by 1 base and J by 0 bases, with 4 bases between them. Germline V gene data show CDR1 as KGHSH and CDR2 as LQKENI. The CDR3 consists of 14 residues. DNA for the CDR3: TGTGCCAGCTCACCACAGAACTCTGGAAACACCATATATTTT. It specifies CASSPQNSGNTIYF.

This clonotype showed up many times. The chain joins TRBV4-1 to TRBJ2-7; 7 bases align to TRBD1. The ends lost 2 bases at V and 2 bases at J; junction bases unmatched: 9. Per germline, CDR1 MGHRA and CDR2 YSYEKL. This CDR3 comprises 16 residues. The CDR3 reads CASSQPPGQSTYEQYF. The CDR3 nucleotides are TGCGCCAGCAGCCAACCCCCGGGACAGTCCACCTACGAGCAGTACTTC.

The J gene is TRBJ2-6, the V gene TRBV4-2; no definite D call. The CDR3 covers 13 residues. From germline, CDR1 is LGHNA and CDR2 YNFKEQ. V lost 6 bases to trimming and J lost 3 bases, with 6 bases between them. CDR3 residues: CASRAVGANVLTF. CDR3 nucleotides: TGTGCCAGCAGGGCCGTTGGGGCCAACGTCCTGACTTTC.

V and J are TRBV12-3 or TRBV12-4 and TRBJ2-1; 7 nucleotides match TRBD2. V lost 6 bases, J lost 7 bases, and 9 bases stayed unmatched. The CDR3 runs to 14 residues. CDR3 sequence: CASRKRGDGNEQFF. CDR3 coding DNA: TGTGCCAGCAGGAAACGGGGGGACGGGAATGAGCAGTTCTTC.

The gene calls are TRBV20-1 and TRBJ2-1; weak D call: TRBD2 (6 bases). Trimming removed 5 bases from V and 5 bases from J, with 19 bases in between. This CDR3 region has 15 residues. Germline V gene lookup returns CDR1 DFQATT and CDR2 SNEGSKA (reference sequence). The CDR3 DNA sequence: TGCAGTGCTCCCACTAGGGGAGGAGGGAACAATGAGCAGTTCTTC. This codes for CSAPTRGGGNNEQFF.

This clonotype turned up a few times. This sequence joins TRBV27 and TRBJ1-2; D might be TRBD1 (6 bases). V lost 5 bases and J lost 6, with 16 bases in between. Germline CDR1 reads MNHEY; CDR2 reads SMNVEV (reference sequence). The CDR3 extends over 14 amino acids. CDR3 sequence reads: CASSPLQGIDGYTF. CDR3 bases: TGTGCCAGCAGTCCACTACAGGGAATCGATGGCTACACCTTC.

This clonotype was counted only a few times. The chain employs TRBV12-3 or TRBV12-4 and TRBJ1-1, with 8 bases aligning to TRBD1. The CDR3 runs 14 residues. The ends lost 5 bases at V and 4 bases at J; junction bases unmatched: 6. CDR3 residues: CASSPRTGTTEAFF. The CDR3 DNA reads TGTGCCAGCAGTCCCCGGACAGGGACCACTGAAGCTTTCTTT.

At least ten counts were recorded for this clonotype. CDR3 DNA: TGTGCCAGCAGCCAAGACGGGAGTAGGTCCTACAATGAGCAGTTCTTC. Protein sequence: CASSQDGSRSYNEQFF. The chain employs TRBV4-2 and TRBJ2-1, with D possibly being TRBD2 (6 bases). In germline, CDR1 is LGHNA, CDR2 YNFKEQ. This CDR3 region has 16 residues. V lost 0 bases and J 1 base, leaving 10 bases between the germline ends.

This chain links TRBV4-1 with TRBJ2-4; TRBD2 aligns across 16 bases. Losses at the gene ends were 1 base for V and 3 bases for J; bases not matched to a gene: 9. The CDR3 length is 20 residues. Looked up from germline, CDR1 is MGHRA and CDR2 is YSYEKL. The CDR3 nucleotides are TGCGCCAGCAGCCAAGCCGGGACTAGCGGGGGGGTTTTAGGCAAAAACATTCAGTACTTC. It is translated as CASSQAGTSGGVLGKNIQYF.

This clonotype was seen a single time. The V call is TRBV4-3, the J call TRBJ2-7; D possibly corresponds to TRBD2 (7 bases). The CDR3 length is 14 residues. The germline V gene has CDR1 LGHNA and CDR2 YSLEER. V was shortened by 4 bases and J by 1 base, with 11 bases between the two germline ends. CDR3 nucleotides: TGCGCCAGCAGCCGCGGGGGCGAGTCCTACGAGCAGTACTTC. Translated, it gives CASSRGGESYEQYF.

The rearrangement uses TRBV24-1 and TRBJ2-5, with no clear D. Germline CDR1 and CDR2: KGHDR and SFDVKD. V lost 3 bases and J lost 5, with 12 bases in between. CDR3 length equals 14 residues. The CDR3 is CATSDQDEWETQYF. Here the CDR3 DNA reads TGTGCCACCAGTGATCAAGACGAGTGGGAGACCCAGTACTTC.

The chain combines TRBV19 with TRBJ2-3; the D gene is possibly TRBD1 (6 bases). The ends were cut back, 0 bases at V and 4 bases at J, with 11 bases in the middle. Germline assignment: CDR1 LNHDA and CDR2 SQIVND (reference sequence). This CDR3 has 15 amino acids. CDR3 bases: TGTGCCAGTAGTATAGATCCGGCAGGGGCAGATACGCAGTATTTT. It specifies CASSIDPAGADTQYF.

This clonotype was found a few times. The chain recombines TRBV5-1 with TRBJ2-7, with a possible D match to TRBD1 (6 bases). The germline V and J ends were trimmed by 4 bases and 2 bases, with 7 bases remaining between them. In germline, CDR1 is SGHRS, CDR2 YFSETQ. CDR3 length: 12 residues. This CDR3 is CASSAGAYEQYF. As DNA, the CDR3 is TGCGCCAGCAGCGCAGGGGCCTACGAGCAGTACTTC.

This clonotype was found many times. As DNA, the CDR3 is TGTGCCAGCAGTTACTCTGGAGCAACTAATGAAAAACTGTTTTTT. Residues: CASSYSGATNEKLFF. The chain carries TRBV6-5 and TRBJ1-4, with D uncertain. The CDR3 totals 15 residues. Germline CDR1 MNHEY, CDR2 SVGAGI. V was pared by 0 bases and J by 0 bases, with 5 bases between.

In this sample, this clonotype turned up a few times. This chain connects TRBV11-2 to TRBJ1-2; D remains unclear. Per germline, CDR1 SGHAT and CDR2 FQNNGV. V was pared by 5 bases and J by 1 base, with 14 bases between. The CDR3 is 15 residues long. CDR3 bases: TGTGCCAGCAGCCCTCTCGGAAACAGTAACTATGGCTACACCTTC. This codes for CASSPLGNSNYGYTF.

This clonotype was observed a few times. CDR3 sequence reads: CAWSVVADTIYF. CDR3 DNA: TGTGCCTGGAGTGTTGTAGCAGACACCATATATTTT. The chain links TRBV30 to TRBJ1-3; no clear D. This CDR3 contains 12 residues. Per the germline V gene, CDR1 is GTSNPN and CDR2 is SVGIG (reference sequence). Trimming removed 0 bases from V and 8 bases from J, with 8 bases in between. Combining the CDR3 with reference TRBV30 and TRBJ1-3 gives the whole variable domain SQTIHQWPATLVQPVGSPLSLECTVEGTSNPNLYWYRQAAGRGLQLLFYSVGIGQISSEVPQNLSASRPQDRQFILSSKKLLLSDSGFYLCAWSVVADTIYFGEGSWLTVV.

The CDR3 DNA reads TGTGCCAGCAGCTCCGGAGGTAGTCAGCCCCAGCATTTT. Amino acids: CASSSGGSQPQHF. The chain is built from TRBV12-3 or TRBV12-4 and TRBJ1-5; D gene ambiguous. Between the trimmed V and J ends, which lost 6 bases and 6 bases, there was a span of 12 bases. The CDR3 is 13 amino acids.

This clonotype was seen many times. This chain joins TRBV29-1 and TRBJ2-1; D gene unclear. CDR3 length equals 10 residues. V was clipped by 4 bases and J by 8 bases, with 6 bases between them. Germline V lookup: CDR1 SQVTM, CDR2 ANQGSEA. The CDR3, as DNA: TGCAGCGTTGGGCCATATGAGCAGTTCTTC. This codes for CSVGPYEQFF.

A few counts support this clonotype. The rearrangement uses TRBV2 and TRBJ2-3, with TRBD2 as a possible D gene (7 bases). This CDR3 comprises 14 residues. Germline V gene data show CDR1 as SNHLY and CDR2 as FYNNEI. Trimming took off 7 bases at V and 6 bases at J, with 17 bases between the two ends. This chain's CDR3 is CASTRGLELDTQYF. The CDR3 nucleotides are TGTGCCAGCACGCGGGGGCTAGAATTGGATACGCAGTATTTT.

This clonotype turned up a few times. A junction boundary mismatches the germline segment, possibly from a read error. CDR3 in amino acids: CASSLGQDNF. Written as DNA, the CDR3 is TGTGCCAGCAGCTTAGGACAGGACAACTTT. The chain uses TRBV7-9 and TRBJ1-1; the D gene is possibly TRBD1 (6 bases). The germline CDR1 and CDR2 sequences are SEHNR and FQNEAQ (reference sequence). This CDR3 is 10 amino acids long.

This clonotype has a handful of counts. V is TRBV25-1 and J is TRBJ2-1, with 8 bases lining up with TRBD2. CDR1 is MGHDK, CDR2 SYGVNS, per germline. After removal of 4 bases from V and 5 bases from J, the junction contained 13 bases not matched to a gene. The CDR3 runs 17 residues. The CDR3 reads CASSGPLPSGSHNEQFF. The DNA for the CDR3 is TGTGCCAGCAGTGGGCCACTGCCCAGCGGGAGCCACAATGAGCAGTTCTTC.

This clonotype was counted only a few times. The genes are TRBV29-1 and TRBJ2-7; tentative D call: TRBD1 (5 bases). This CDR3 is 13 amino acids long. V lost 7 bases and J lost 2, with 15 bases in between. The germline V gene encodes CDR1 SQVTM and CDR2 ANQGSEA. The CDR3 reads CSAWQGPPYEQYF. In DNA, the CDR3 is TGCAGCGCATGGCAGGGTCCCCCCTACGAGCAGTACTTC.

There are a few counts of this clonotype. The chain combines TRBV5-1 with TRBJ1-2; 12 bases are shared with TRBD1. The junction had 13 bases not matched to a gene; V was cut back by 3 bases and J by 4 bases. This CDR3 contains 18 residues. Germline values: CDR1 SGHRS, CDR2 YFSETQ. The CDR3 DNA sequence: TGCGCCAGCAGCTCGCCGGGACAGGGGGCTCAACTTCCCTATGGCTACACCTTC. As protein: CASSSPGQGAQLPYGYTF.

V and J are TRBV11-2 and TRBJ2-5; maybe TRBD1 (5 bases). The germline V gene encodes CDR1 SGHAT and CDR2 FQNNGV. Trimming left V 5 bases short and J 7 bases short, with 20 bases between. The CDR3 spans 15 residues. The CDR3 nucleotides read TGTGCCAGCAGCCCCCTCATTGGGGCCCTTGGGACCCAGTACTTC. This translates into CASSPLIGALGTQYF.

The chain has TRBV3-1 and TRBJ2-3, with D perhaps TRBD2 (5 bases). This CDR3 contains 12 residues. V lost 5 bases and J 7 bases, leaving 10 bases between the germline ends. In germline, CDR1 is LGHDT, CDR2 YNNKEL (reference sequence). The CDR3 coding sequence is TGTGCCAGCAGCTCCCGAGGGAATACGCAGTATTTT. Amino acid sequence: CASSSRGNTQYF.

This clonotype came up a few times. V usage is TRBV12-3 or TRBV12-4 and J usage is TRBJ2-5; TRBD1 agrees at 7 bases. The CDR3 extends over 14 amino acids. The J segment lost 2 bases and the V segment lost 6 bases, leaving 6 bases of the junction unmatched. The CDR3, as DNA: TGTGCCAGCAGATCCTCGACAGGGCAAGAGACCCAGTACTTC. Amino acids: CASRSSTGQETQYF.